This TCR beta chain was captured by sequencing in a study of tumor-infiltrating lymphocytes in oesophageal squamous cell carcinoma. TCRdb used MiXCR to reprocess the PCR reads, holding one entry per CDR3 protein. The data show under 6,500 distinct CDR3 sequences, 13% to 15% seen once. In its sample, this clonotype is medium-sized. The junction had 1 base not matched to a gene; V was cut back by 1 base and J by 1 base. Germline assignment: CDR1 KGHDR and CDR2 SFDVKD. CDR3 size: 15 residues. The sample comprised normal esophageal tissue next to the tumor. The genes are TRBV24-1 and TRBJ2-3, with TRBD1 matching over 7 bases. The receptor comes from a male donor with esophageal squamous cell carcinoma. This chain's CDR3 is CATSDFGTGTDTQYF. The CDR3 region has the DNA TGTGCCACCAGTGATTTCGGGACAGGCACAGATACGCAGTATTTT.